This T cell receptor beta chain was found in a study of blood T cell repertoires in COVID-19 (dated by TCRdb to the early 2020s). In the study overall: Collaborator samples came from the United States, Italy and Spain and covered acute and convalescent phases of COVID-19. The prospective study material was composed of cDNA or gDNA derived from T cells, B-cell-depleted T cells, or PBMCs. Subjects who had been exposed to COVID-19, were actively infected with it, or had recovered from it provided the deeply sampled blood TCRbeta repertoires that made up the dataset. The repertoires were released in a freely available public database meant as a resource for research on the immune response to SARS-CoV-2. Samples were obtained from the ongoing ImmuneRACE study (first 160 participants) and from over 1,000 subjects provided by 6 global collaborators. A de-identified subject ID, COVID-19 status, age in years and sex were almost always included in the sample metadata. Where HLA class I and class II types were available, the types were taken from metadata supplied by the sample provider, not from assay-based typing. General conclusions and limits of the study: How much clinical and demographic metadata was included differed by source and by participant, and the metadata was provided uncurated.

At one collaborating source in Seattle, patients were enrolled during active infection and were followed longitudinally through the course of disease. The collaborating institutions used their own protocols to collect whole blood in K2EDTA tubes. For TCRbeta analysis, collaborators shipped samples as frozen whole blood, isolated PBMCs, or DNA extracted from either of those sample types. Via the germline V gene, CDR1 is MNHEY and CDR2 SVGAGI. The CDR3 contains 15 residues, cysteine and phenylalanine counted. The kept DNA is CDR3 alone, 45 bases in frame from the first base. V loses 7 bases at its end and J loses 4 bases; junction bases beyond the gene matches: 11. The immunoSEQ Assay, a bias-controlled multiplex PCR, was used to amplify TCRbeta CDR3 regions from genomic DNA. The authors processed their data as follows. Nucleated cell counts per sample were estimated from amplification of reference gene primers within the assay. Sequence reads were collapsed and filtered to measure the absolute abundance of every unique TCRbeta CDR3 rearrangement. For each sample, productive Simpson clonality was calculated as the square root of Simpson's diversity index over productive rearrangements. In its TCRdb copy, this immuneACCESS table keeps in-frame sequences only and misses some clones. Where compared with another copy, unresolved V genes explain less than half of these, and the others have no known cause. Clonal size and the V and J genes are those of that table, whereas D and trimming came from the DNA. For this sample there are 130,000 or so clones; roughly three quarters appear just once. The ten largest clones take up approximately 5.2% of the sample.

Comments on this clone: Its recognized antigen is unknown. One base away there is no much larger clone; base qualities are not given.

The sequenced sample consisted of peripheral blood. Recombination joined TRBV6-5 with TRBJ2-3, and 7 bases in between align with TRBD2. This receptor was obtained from a woman between 70 and 85 years old with COVID-19, enrolled during active disease. The CDR3 reads CASTGGGGKADTQYF. The DNA sequence follows: TGTGCCAGCACTGGTGGCGGGGGAAAAGCAGATACGCAGTATTTT.